The clone carrying this T cell receptor beta chain was counted ten times or more. The data are from a study of regulatory T cells in long-lasting Graves disease. The TCR beta library used iRepertoire HTBI primers with Arm-PCR amplification of CDR3. One entry per CDR3 protein, called by TCRdb with MiXCR from the multiplex PCR reads. Of under 800,000 distinct CDR3 sequences in the sample, around 17% were seen once. Stated time point: newly diagnosed GD, antithyroid drugs for less than 3 months. Extracted PBMC RNA gave rise to the TCR library. The data were also submitted as part of a second study, on T cells in Graves' hyperthyroidism and ophthalmopathy.

The source of this sequence is a woman in her 30s with Graves disease. Sequences were derived from peripheral blood mononuclear cells (PBMCs), sampled at new diagnosis, from a patient treated with antithyroid drugs.

The CDR3 nucleotides read TGTGCCAGCAGTTTACCCATCCAGGGGGTTACCTACGAGCAGTACTTC. Translating gives CASSLPIQGVTYEQYF. J is TRBJ2-7 and V is TRBV28; 7 bases line up with TRBD1. Germline V gene sequence: CDR1 MDHEN, CDR2 SYDVKM. This CDR3 spans 16 amino acids. V was clipped by 2 bases and J by 2 bases; unmatched bases: 9.